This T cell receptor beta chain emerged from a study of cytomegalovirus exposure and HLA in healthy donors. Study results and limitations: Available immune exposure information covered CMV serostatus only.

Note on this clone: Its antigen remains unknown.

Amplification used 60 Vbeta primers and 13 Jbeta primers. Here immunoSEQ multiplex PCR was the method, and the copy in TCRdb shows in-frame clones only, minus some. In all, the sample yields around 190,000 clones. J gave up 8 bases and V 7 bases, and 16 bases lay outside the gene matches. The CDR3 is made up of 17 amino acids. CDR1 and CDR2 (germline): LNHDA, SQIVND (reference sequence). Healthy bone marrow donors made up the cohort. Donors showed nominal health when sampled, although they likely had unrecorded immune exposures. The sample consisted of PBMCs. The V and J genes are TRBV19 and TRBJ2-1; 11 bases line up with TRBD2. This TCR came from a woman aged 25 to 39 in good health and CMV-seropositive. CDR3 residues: CASIPPMASGRIDEQFF. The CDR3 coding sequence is TGTGCCAGTATCCCCCCAATGGCTAGCGGGAGGATCGATGAGCAGTTCTTC.